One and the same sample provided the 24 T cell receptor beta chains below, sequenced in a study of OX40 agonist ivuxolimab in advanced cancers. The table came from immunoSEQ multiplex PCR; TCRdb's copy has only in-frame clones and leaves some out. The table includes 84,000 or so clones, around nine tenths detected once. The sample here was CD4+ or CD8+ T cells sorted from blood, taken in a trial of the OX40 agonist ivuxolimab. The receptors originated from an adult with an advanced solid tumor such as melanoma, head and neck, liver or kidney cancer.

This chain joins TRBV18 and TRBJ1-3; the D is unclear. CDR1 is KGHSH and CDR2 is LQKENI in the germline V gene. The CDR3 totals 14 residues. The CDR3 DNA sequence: TGTCTAAGTGGCACCGAGAGCTCTGGAAACACCATATATTTT. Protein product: CLSGTESSGNTIYF. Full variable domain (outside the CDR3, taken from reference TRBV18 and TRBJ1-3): NAGVMQNPRHLVRRRGQEARLRCSPMKGHSHVYWYRQLPEEGLKFMVYLQKENIIDESGMPKERFSAEFPKEGPSILRIQQVVRGDSAAYFCLSGTESSGNTIYFGEGSWLTVV.

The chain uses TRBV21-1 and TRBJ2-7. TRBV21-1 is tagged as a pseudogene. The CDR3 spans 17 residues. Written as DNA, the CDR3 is TGTGCCAGCAGCTCAGAGGTACCGGGGCGGAGCTCCTACGAGCAGTACTTC. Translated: CASSSEVPGRSSYEQYF.

The CDR3 loop reads CALHRGQESPLHF. CDR3 bases: TGTGCCTTGCACAGGGGGCAGGAGTCACCCCTCCACTTT. The chain joins TRBV30 to TRBJ1-6; 9 positions agree with TRBD1. Germline V gene sequence: CDR1 GTSNPN, CDR2 SVGIG (reference sequence). With 7 bases clipped from V and 10 bases from J, the junction kept 8 bases outside the gene matches. The CDR3 sequence is 13 residues long.

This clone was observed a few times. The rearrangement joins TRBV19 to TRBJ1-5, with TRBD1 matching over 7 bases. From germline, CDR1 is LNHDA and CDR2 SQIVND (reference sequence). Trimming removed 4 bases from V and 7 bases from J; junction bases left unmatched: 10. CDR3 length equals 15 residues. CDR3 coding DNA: TGTGCCAGTAGTACCACCGGACAGGTCCCCCAGCCCCAGCATTTT. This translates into CASSTTGQVPQPQHF.

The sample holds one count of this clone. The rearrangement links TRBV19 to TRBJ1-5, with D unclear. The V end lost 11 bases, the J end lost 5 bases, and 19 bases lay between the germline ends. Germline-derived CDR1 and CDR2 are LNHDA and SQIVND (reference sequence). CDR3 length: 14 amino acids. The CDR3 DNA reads TGTGCCTCCAACCCGGCGTCAAGGGATCAGCCCCAGCATTTT. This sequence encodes CASNPASRDQPQHF. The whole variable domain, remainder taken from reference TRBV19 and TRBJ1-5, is DGGITQSPKYLFRKEGQNVTLSCEQNLNHDAMYWYRQDPGQGLRLIYYSQIVNDFQKGDIAEGYSVSREKKESFPLTVTSAQKNPTAFYLCASNPASRDQPQHFGDGTRLSIL.

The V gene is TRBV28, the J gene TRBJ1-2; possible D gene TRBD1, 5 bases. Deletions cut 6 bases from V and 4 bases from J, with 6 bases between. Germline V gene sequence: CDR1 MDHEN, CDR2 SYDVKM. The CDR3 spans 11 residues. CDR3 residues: CASRTGYGYTF. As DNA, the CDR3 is TGTGCCAGCAGAACAGGCTATGGCTACACCTTC.

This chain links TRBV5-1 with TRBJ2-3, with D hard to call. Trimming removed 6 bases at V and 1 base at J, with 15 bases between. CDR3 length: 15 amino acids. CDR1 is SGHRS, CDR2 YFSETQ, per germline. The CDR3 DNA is TGCGCCAGCACCCCGGGTTTTCTTGGCACAGATACGCAGTATTTT. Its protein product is CASTPGFLGTDTQYF.

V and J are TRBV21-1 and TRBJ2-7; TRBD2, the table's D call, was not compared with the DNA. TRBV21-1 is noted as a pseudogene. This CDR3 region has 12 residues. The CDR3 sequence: CARGSSPYEQYF. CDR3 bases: TGTGCCAGGGGGAGTAGCCCCTACGAGCAGTACTTC.

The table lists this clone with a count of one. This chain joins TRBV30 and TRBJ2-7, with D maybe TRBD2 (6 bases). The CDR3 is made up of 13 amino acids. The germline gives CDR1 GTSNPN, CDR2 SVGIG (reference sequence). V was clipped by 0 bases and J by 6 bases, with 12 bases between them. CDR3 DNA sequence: TGTGCCTGGAGTGTACGAAAGGAGGGCGAGCAGTACTTC. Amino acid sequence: CAWSVRKEGEQYF.

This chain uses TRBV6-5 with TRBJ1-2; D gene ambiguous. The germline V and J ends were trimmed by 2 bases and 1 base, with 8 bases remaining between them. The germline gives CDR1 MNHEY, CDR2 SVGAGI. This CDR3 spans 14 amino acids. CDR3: CASSYEGYNYGYTF. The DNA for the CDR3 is TGTGCCAGCAGTTACGAGGGTTATAACTATGGCTACACCTTC.

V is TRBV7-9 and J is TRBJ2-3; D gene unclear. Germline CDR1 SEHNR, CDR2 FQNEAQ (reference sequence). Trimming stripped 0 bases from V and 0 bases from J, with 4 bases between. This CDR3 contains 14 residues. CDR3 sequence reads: CASSLAVSTDTQYF. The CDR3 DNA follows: TGTGCCAGCAGCTTAGCAGTCAGCACAGATACGCAGTATTTT.

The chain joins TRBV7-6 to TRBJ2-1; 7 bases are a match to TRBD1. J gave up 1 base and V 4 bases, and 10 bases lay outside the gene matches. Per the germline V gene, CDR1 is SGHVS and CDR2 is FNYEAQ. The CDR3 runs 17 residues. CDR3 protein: CASSSDRAWESYNEQFF. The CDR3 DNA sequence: TGTGCCAGCAGCTCCGACAGGGCTTGGGAGTCCTACAATGAGCAGTTCTTC.

The CDR3 is CASNDSPGVYGYTF. The CDR3 coding sequence is TGTGCCAGCAACGATTCTCCTGGGGTCTATGGCTACACCTTC. This chain uses TRBV28 with TRBJ1-2; D unclear. V was shortened by 7 bases and J by 4 bases, with 16 bases between the two germline ends. This CDR3 comprises 14 residues. Per germline, CDR1 MDHEN and CDR2 SYDVKM.

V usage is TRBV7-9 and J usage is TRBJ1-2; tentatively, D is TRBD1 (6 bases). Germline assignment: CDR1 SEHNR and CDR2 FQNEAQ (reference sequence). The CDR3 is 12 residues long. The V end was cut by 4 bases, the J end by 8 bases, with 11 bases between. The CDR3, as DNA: TGTGCCAGCAGCTATACAGGGAGCGGCTACACCTTC. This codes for CASSYTGSGYTF.

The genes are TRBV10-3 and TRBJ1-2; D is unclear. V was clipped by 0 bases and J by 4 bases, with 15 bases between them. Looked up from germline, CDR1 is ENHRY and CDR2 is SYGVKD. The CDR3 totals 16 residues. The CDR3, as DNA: TGTGCCATCAGTGAGTCCCGCCAGGACGTATCCTATGGCTACACCTTC. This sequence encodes CAISESRQDVSYGYTF.

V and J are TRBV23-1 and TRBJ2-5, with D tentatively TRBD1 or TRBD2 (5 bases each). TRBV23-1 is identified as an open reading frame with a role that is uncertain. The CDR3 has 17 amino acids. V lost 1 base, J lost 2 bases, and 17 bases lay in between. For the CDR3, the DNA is TGCGCCAGCAGTCAATTGTATCGGGACGCAGCACAAGAGACCCAGTACTTC. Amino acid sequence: CASSQLYRDAAQETQYF.

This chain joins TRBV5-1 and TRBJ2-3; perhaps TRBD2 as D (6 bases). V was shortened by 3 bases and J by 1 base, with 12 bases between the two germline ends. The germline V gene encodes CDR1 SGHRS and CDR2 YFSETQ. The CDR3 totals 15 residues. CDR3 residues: CASSSWGDRTDTQYF. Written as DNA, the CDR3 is TGCGCCAGCAGCTCCTGGGGGGACCGCACAGATACGCAGTATTTT. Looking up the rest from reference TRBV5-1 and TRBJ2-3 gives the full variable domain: KAGVTQTPRYLIKTRGQQVTLSCSPISGHRSVSWYQQTPGQGLQFLFEYFSETQRNKGNFPGRFSGRQFSNSRSEMNVSTLELGDSALYLCASSSWGDRTDTQYFGPGTRLTVL.

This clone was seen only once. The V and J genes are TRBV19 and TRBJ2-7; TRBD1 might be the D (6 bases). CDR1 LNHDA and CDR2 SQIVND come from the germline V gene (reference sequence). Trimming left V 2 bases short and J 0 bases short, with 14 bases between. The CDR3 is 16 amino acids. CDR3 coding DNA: TGTGCCAGTAGTATAAGGGGGACCGCGAGCTCCTACGAGCAGTACTTC. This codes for CASSIRGTASSYEQYF.

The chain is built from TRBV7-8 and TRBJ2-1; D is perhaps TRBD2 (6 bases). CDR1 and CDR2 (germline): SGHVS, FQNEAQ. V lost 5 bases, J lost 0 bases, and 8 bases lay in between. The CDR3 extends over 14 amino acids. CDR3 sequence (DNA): TGTGCCAGCAGCCCGGGACTCTCCTACAATGAGCAGTTCTTC. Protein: CASSPGLSYNEQFF.

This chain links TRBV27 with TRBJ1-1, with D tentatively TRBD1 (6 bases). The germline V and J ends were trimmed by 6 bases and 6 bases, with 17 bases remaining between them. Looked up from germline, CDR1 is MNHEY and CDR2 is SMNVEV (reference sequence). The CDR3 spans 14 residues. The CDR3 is CASSLQQGLSEAFF. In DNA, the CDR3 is TGTGCCAGCAGCTTACAACAGGGCTTGTCTGAAGCTTTCTTT.

The CDR3 region is CASSLYAGQRNNEQFF. The CDR3 coding sequence is TGTGCCAGCAGCTTATATGCCGGTCAGAGAAACAATGAGCAGTTCTTC. The rearrangement uses TRBV7-3 and TRBJ2-1; D not certain. This CDR3 region has 16 residues. V shed 2 bases and J shed 5 bases, with 16 bases lying between them. Germline assignment: CDR1 SGHTA and CDR2 FQGTGA.

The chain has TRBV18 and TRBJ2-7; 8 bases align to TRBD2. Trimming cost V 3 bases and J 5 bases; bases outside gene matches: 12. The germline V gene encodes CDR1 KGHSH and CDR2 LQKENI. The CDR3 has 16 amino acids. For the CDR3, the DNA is TGTGCCAGCTCACCCCGCGGGGGAGCGGGAGAGGACGAGCAGTACTTC. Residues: CASSPRGGAGEDEQYF.

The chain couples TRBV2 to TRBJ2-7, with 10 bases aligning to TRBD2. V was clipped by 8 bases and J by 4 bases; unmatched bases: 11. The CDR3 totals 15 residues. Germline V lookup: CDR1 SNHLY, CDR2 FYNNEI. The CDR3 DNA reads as TGTGCCAGCCGACGAGGTAGCGGGGGGTTGTACGAGCAGTACTTC. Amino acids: CASRRGSGGLYEQYF.

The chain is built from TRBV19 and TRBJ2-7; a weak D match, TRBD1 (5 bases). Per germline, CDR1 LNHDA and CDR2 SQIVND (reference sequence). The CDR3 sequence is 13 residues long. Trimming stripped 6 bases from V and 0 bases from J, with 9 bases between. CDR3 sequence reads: CASRRQGSYEQYF. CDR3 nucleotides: TGTGCCAGTAGGAGGCAGGGCTCCTACGAGCAGTACTTC.